This T cell receptor (beta chain) was identified during a study of T cells after yellow fever vaccination. Concerning this clonotype itself: Antigen: not known.

Study-wide points: Few clonotypes appeared in both CD4 and CD8 compartments. Subsequent to the booster, the majority of primary-vaccination clones reappeared (around 95% CD4, approximately 90% CD8). Bulk-population clonotypes that are abundant could appear as contaminants in FACS-sorted repertoires.

In germline, CDR1 is SGHNT, CDR2 YYREEE (reference sequence). The CDR3 runs to 13 residues. V was clipped by 4 bases and J by 7 bases, with 15 bases between them. TCR cDNA was made by 5'RACE template switching, adding a universal primer site and UMIs. One entry per CDR3 protein results from TCRdb running MiXCR on the 5' RACE reads. The data show about 350,000 distinct CDR3 sequences, with around 12% seen just once and about 3% held by the top ten. The source was CD4+ T cells sorted from PBMCs, collected 15 days after the yellow fever booster vaccination. This clonotype was sampled from a man younger than 35 who received the YFV17D yellow fever vaccine. This rearrangement joins TRBV5-4 to TRBJ2-7; D call uncertain. CDR3 bases: TGTGCCAGCAGCCGGCTTTCGATCAGGGAGCAGTACTTC. Its translation: CASSRLSIREQYF.